This T cell receptor beta chain stems from a study of blood T cell repertoires in COVID-19 (dated by TCRdb to the early 2020s). About the investigation overall: Collaborator samples came from the United States, Italy and Spain and covered acute and convalescent phases of COVID-19. The samples were drawn from the first 160 participants of the ongoing ImmuneRACE study and from more than 1,000 subjects provided by 6 global collaborators. A freely available public database, intended as a resource for researchers studying the immune response to SARS-CoV-2, is where the repertoires were released. The dataset comprised deeply sampled blood TCRbeta repertoires from subjects exposed to, actively infected with, or recovered from COVID-19. Sample metadata almost always included a de-identified subject ID, COVID-19 status, age in years and sex. Where HLA class I and class II types were available, the types were taken from metadata supplied by the sample provider, not from assay-based typing. The material from the prospective study consisted of cDNA or gDNA derived from T cells, B-cell-depleted T cells, or PBMCs. Paper-wide results and their limitations: The quantity of clinical and demographic metadata differed by source and by participant and was supplied without curation.

Remarks on this clone: Its cognate antigen has yet to be identified. No much larger clonotype is one base removed from it; base qualities were not supplied.

The immunoSEQ Assay, a bias-controlled multiplex PCR, was used to amplify TCRbeta CDR3 regions from genomic DNA. The source study handled its data this way. Within the assay, amplification of reference gene primers was used to estimate how many nucleated cells each sample contained. To quantify the absolute abundance of each unique TCRbeta CDR3 rearrangement, sequence reads were collapsed and filtered. For each sample, productive Simpson clonality was calculated as the square root of Simpson's diversity index across productive rearrangements. In its TCRdb copy, this immuneACCESS table keeps in-frame sequences only and misses some clones. Where compared with another copy, unresolved V genes explain less than half of these, and the others have no known cause. D and trimming come from the DNA, and the V and J calls and clone size come from that table. The sample table shows about 74,000 clones, and about 88% are seen once. Approximately 1.5% of the sample comes from the top ten.

From its cysteine to its phenylalanine, the CDR3 spans 14 amino acids. Of the read, only the CDR3 DNA is kept; its 42 bases are in frame from base 1. From the germline V gene (reference sequence), CDR1 is SEHNR and CDR2 is FQNEAQ. Trimming leaves V shorter by 1 base and J shorter by 10 bases, with the junction holding 2 bases beyond the gene matches. The collaborating institutions used their own protocols to collect whole blood in K2EDTA tubes. For TCRbeta analysis, collaborators shipped samples in one of three forms: frozen whole blood, isolated PBMCs, or DNA extracted from either of those sample types.

The chain couples TRBV7-9 to TRBJ1-6, with 9 bases aligning to TRBD1. The TCR originated in a man aged 45-65 years with acute or convalescent COVID-19. Sequencing was carried out using peripheral blood. In nucleotides, the sequence is TGTGCCAGCAGCTTAGGGACAGGGGAGTCACCCCTCCACTTT. Translated, this gives CASSLGTGESPLHF.